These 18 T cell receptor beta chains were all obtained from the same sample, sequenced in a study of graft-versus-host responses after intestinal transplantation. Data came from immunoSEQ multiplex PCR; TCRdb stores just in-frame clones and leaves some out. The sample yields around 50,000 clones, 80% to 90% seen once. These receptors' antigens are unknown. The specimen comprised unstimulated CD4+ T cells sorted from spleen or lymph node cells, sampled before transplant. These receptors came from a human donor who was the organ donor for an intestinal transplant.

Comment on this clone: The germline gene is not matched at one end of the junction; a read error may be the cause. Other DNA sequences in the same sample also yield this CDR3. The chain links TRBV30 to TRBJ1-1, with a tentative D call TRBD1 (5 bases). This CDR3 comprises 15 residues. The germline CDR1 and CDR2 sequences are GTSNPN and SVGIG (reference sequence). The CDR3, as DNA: TGTGCTTGGAGTGGAAAGGGGAGGTGGTCTTCGGAAGCTTTCTTT. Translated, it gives CAWSGKGRWSSEAFF.

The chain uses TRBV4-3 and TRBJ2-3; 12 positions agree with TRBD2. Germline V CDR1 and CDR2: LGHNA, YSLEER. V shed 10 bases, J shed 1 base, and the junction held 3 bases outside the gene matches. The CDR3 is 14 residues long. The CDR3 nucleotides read TGCGCCACCGGGACTAGCGGGCGCACAGATACGCAGTATTTT. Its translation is CATGTSGRTDTQYF.

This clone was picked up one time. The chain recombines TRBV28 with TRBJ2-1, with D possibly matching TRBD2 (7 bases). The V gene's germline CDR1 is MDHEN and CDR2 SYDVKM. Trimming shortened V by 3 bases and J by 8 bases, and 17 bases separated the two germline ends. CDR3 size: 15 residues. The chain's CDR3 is CASSLARGGSDEQFF. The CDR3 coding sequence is TGTGCCAGCAGTTTGGCGAGGGGGGGTTCCGATGAGCAGTTCTTC.

The DNA of the CDR3 is TGTGCCAGCTCGCAAGCGGGAGACGGGGAAGAGACCCAGTACTTC. This gives the protein CASSQAGDGEETQYF. The rearrangement links TRBV18 to TRBJ2-5; TRBD2 matches 8 bases. Germline CDR1 reads KGHSH; CDR2 reads LQKENI. J lost 3 bases, V lost 6 bases, and 9 bases had no gene match. CDR3 size: 15 residues.

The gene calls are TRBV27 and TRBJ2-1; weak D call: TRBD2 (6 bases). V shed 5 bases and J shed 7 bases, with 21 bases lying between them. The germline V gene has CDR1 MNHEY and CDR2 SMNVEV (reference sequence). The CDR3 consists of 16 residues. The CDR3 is CASSNDGGGRYNEQFF. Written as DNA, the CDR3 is TGTGCCAGCAGTAACGACGGGGGAGGACGGTATAATGAGCAGTTCTTC.

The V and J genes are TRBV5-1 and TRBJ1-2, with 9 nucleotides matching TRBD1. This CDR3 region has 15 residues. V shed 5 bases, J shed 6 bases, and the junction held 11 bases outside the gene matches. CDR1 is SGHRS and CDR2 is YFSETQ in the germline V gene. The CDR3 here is CASSSGQGKGDGYTF. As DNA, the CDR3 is TGCGCCAGCAGTAGCGGACAGGGGAAAGGAGATGGCTACACCTTC.

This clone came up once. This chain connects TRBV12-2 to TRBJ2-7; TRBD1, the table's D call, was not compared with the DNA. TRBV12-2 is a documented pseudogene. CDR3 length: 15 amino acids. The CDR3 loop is CASRLAPDTFYEQYF. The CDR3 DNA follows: TGTGCAAGTCGCTTAGCTCCGGACACCTTCTACGAGCAGTACTTC.

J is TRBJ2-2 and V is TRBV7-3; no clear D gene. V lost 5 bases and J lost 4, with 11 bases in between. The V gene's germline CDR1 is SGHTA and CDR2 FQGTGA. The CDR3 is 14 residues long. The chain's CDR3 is CASSPSRSTGELFF. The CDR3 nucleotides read TGTGCCAGCAGCCCCAGCAGGTCCACCGGGGAGCTGTTTTTT. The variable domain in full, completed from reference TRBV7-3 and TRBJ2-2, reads GAGVSQTPSNKVTEKGKYVELRCDPISGHTALYWYRQSLGQGPEFLIYFQGTGAADDSGLPNDRFFAVRPEGSVSTLKIQRTERGDSAVYLCASSPSRSTGELFFGEGSRLTVL.

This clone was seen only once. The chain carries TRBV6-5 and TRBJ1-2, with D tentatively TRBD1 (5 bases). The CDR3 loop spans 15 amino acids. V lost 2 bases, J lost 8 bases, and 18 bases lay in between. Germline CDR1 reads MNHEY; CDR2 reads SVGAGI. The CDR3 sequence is CASSYAPGRAVGYTF. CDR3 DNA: TGTGCCAGCAGTTACGCCCCAGGGCGCGCAGTAGGCTACACCTTC.

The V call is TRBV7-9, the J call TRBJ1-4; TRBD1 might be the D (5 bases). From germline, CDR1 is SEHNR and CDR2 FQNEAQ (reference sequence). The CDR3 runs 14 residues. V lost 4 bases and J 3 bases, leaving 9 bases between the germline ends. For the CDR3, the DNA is TGTGCCAGCAGCTCCCCGACAGCTAATGAAAAACTGTTTTTT. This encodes CASSSPTANEKLFF.

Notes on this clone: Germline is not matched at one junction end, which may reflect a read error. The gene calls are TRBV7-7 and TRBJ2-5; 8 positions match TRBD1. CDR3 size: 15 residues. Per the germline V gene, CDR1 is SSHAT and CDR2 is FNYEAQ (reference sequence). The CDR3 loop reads CASSLALTGGETQYF. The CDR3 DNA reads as TGTGCTAGCAGCTTAGCGCTCACAGGGGGAGAGACCCAGTACTTC.

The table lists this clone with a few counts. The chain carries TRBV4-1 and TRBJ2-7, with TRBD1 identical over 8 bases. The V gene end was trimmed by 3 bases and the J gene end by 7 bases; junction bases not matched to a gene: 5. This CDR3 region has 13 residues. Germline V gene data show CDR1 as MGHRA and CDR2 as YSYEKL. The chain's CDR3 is CASSHQGAREQYF. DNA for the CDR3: TGCGCCAGCAGCCACCAGGGGGCTAGGGAGCAGTACTTC.

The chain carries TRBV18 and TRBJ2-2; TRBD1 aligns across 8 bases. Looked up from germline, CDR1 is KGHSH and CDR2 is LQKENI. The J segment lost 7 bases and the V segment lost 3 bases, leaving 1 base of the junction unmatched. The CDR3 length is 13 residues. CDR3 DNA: TGTGCCAGCTCACCTGGACAGGGCGGGGAGCTGTTTTTT. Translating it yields CASSPGQGGELFF.

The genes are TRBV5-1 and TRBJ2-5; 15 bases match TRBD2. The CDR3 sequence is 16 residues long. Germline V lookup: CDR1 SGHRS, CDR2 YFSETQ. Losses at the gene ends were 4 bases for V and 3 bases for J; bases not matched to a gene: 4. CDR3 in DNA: TGCGCCAGCAGCCGCCGGACTAGCGGGAGGGAAGAGACCCAGTACTTC. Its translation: CASSRRTSGREETQYF.

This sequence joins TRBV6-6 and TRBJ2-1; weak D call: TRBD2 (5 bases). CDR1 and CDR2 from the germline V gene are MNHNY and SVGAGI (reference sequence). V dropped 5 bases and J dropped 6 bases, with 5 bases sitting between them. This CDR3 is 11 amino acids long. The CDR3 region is CASSSGNEQFF. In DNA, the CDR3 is TGTGCCAGCAGTAGCGGCAATGAGCAGTTCTTC.

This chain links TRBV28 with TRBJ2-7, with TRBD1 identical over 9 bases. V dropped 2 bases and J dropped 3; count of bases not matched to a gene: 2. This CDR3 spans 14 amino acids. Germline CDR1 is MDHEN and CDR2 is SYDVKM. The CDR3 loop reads CASSLTGGNYEQYF. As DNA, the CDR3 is TGTGCCAGCAGTTTAACAGGGGGCAACTACGAGCAGTACTTC.

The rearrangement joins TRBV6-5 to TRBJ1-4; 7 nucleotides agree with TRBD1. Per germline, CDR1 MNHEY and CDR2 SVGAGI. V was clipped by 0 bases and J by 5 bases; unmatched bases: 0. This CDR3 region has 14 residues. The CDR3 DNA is TGTGCCAGCAGTTACTCACAGGGGAATGAAAAACTGTTTTTT. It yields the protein CASSYSQGNEKLFF.

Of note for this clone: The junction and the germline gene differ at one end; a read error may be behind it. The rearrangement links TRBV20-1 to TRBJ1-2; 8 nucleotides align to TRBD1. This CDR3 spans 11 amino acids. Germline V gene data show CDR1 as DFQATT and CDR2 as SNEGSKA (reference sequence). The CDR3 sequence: CSADGQGKGSF. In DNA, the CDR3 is TGCAGTGCAGACGGACAGGGAAAGGGCTCCTTC.